Here is one T cell receptor (beta chain) with its context. In the original workflow: Nucleated cell counts were estimated from reference gene primer amplification. The protocol was immunoSEQ multiplex PCR, while the TCRdb copy is restricted to in-frame clones and leaves out a portion. V, J and clone size were drawn from that table, and D and trimming were deduced from the DNA. This sample yields roughly 190,000 clones, of which roughly four fifths are seen a single time; roughly 10% belongs to the top ten. Trimming cost V 5 bases and J 1 base; bases outside gene matches: 2. The CDR3 consists of 14 residues. From germline, CDR1 is MDHEN and CDR2 SYDVKM. This sample stems from a study of blood T cell repertoires in COVID-19.

Sequencing used PBMCs or T cells enriched from blood (not recorded which). This chain joins TRBV28 and TRBJ1-1; 9 bases fit TRBD1. The receptor was isolated from a man aged 40-49 years who had recovered from COVID-19. CDR3 bases: TGTGCCAGCAGTCCGACAGGGGGGAACACTGAAGCTTTCTTT. This translates into CASSPTGGNTEAFF.